One and the same sample provided the 5 T cell receptor beta chains below, sequenced in a study of T cells in Graves' hyperthyroidism and ophthalmopathy. RNA transcripts yielded amplified TCR beta CDR3 regions. HTBI primers were employed in a first-round RT-PCR of the TCR CDR3. TCRdb independently ran MiXCR on the multiplex PCR reads; one entry per CDR3 protein. This sample yields a few hundred thousand distinct CDR3 sequences, of which approximately 15% are seen a single time; approximately 7.5% belongs to the top ten. The specimen was blood. The receptors here all came from a woman aged 18-29 years with Graves' hyperthyroidism.

This clonotype was found many times. J is TRBJ2-1 and V is TRBV24-1; possible D gene TRBD1, 6 bases. The CDR3 totals 16 residues. Germline lookup yields CDR1 KGHDR and CDR2 SFDVKD. With 9 bases removed from V and 0 bases from J, the gap between germline ends came to 17 bases. The CDR3 DNA is TGTGCCACCCCCTTCCCCGGGACACCCTCCTACAATGAGCAGTTCTTC. Translating it yields CATPFPGTPSYNEQFF.

This clonotype has at least ten counts. V and J are TRBV28 and TRBJ1-6; the match to TRBD1 covers 8 bases. Per the germline V gene, CDR1 is MDHEN and CDR2 is SYDVKM. The CDR3 runs 13 residues. The junction had 1 base not matched to a gene; V was cut back by 4 bases and J by 8 bases. The DNA of the CDR3 is TGTGCCAGCAGTTGGACAGGGTATTCACCCCTCCACTTT. Translation gives CASSWTGYSPLHF.

This clonotype was seen repeatedly, ten times or more. This chain uses TRBV28 with TRBJ2-2; D might be TRBD1 or TRBD2, each matching 5 bases. The CDR3 consists of 18 residues. Germline loops: CDR1 MDHEN, CDR2 SYDVKM. The V end was cut by 5 bases, the J end by 0 bases, with 19 bases between. CDR3 sequence reads: CASSTRDPGLANTGELFF. The CDR3 nucleotides are TGTGCCAGCAGTACACGGGACCCCGGACTTGCGAACACCGGGGAGCTGTTTTTT.

There are many counts of this clonotype. The V call is TRBV7-2, the J call TRBJ2-5, with D perhaps TRBD1 or TRBD2 (5 bases each). Per the germline V gene, CDR1 is SGHTA and CDR2 is FQGNSA. This CDR3 contains 13 residues. With 6 bases removed from V and 5 bases from J, the gap between germline ends came to 13 bases. Here the CDR3 reads CASRGESQETQYF. The CDR3 DNA sequence: TGTGCCAGCAGAGGGGAGTCCCAGGAGACCCAGTACTTC.

This clonotype was seen more than once but under ten times. The chain carries TRBV5-1 and TRBJ1-4; a possible D gene is TRBD1 (5 bases). Germline loops: CDR1 SGHRS, CDR2 YFSETQ. The V end lost 3 bases, the J end lost 2 bases, and 17 bases lay between the germline ends. The CDR3 consists of 17 residues. The CDR3 region is CASSWGAIRGTNEKLFF. CDR3 DNA sequence: TGCGCCAGCAGCTGGGGAGCAATCCGGGGGACTAATGAAAAACTGTTTTTT.